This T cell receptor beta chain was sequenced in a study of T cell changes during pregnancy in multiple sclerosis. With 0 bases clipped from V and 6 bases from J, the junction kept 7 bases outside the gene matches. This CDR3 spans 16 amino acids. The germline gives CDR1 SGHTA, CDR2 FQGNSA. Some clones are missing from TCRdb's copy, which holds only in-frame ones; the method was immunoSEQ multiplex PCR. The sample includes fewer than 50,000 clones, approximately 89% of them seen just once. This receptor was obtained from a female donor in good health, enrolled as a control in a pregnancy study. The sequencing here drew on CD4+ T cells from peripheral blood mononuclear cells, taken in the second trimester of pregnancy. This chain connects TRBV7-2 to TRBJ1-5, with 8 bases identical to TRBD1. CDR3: CASSLAGQGRAQPQHF. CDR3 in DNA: TGTGCCAGCAGCTTAGCCGGACAGGGCCGCGCTCAGCCCCAGCATTTT.